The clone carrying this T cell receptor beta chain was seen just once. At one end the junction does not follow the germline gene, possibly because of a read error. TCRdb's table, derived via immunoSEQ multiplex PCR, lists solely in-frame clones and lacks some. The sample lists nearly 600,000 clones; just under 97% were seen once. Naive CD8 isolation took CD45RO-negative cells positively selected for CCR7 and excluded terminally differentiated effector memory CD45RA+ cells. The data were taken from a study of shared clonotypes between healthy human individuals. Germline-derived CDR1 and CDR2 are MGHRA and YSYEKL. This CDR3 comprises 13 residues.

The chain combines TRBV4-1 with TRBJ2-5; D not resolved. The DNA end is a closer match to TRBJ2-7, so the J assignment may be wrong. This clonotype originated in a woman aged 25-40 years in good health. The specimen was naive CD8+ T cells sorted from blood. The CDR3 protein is CAGSQDGFNEQYF. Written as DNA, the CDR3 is TGCGCCGGCAGCCAAGATGGTTTCAACGAGCAGTACTTC.